This T cell receptor (beta chain) was observed in a study of CD8 T cells in ankylosing spondylitis. Whole-study findings and limits: Within ankylosing spondylitis blood, a TCR beta motif made up of seven to nine highly homologous variants appeared to be characteristic. Disease-linked clones reportedly showed significant enrichment in matched ankylosing spondylitis synovial fluid. Clones that were linked to disease were CD8+ and were relatively rare in peripheral blood.

Preparation of TCR beta libraries was done by quantitative 5'-RACE with molecular barcodes. A single record per CDR3 protein comes from TCRdb applying MiXCR to the 5' RACE reads. The profile shows around 540,000 distinct CDR3 sequences, over 9.5% of them singletons. In regard to this clonotype: The target antigen is unknown.

The TCR was taken from a male donor with ankylosing spondylitis. The sample taken for sequencing was blood, either unsorted or a sorted T cell fraction (not recorded which).

In DNA, the CDR3 is TGCGCCAGCAGCTTGGCCGGGGGGGGGTCCGGCGACGAGCAGTACTTC. Translated, it gives CASSLAGGGSGDEQYF. The chain carries TRBV5-1 and TRBJ2-7; 8 bases are a match to TRBD2. CDR1 SGHRS and CDR2 YFSETQ come from the germline V gene. V shed 0 bases, J shed 5 bases, and the junction held 10 bases outside the gene matches. This CDR3 has 16 residues. Based on the CDR3 plus reference TRBV5-1 and TRBJ2-7, the full variable domain is KAGVTQTPRYLIKTRGQQVTLSCSPISGHRSVSWYQQTPGQGLQFLFEYFSETQRNKGNFPGRFSGRQFSNSRSEMNVSTLELGDSALYLCASSLAGGGSGDEQYFGPGTRLTVT.